These T cell receptor beta chains were read from a single sample in a study of blood T cell repertoires in COVID-19. Only in-frame clones appear in the TCRdb table, and some are missing; sequencing was by immunoSEQ multiplex PCR. The sample lists about 59,000 clones; 81% were seen once. The sample taken for sequencing was peripheral blood. The receptors were sampled from a woman aged 80 or over with active or convalescent COVID-19. Each CDR3 is given with its conserved first and last residue. A D gene is named only where the DNA matches it firmly. Some rows mark clone size as missing; the rest say once, few, many or name a class of expanded clone.

>TRBJ1-1|NA|TRBV18|NA
TGTGCCAGCTCCCCCAGGCAGGGTGACACTGAAGCTTTCTTT
CASSPRQGDTEAFF
>TRBJ2-7|NA|TRBV12-3/TRBV12-4|NA
TGTGCCAGCAGCCCTAGCTCCTACGAGCAGTACTTC
CASSPSSYEQYF
>TRBJ1-5|NA|TRBV19|NA
TGTGCCAGTAGCCCACAGGTGAGCAATCAGCCCCAGCATTTT
CASSPQVSNQPQHF
>TRBJ1-3|NA|TRBV25-1|once
TGTGCCAGCTCGGGACTCTCTGGAAACACCATATATTTT
CASSGLSGNTIYF
>TRBJ2-7|NA|TRBV7-9|NA
TGTGCCAGCAGCTTATCGTACTACGAGCAGTACTTC
CASSLSYYEQYF
>TRBJ2-2|NA|TRBV6-6|NA
TGTGCCAGCAGTTACGGGGGGGCCGACACCGGGGAGCTGTTTTTT
CASSYGGADTGELFF
>TRBJ2-7|NA|TRBV28|NA
TGTGCCAGCAGTCACGACAGGACCCTCTACGAGCAGTACTTC
CASSHDRTLYEQYF
>TRBJ1-1|NA|TRBV4-1|NA
TGCGCCAGCAGCCAAGAGTTCAGGGACACTGAAGCTTTCTTT
CASSQEFRDTEAFF
>TRBJ2-2|NA|TRBV7-8|NA
TGTGCCAGCGGAATAGCGGTTTCGAACACCGGGGAGCTGTTTTTT
CASGIAVSNTGELFF
>TRBJ2-7|NA|TRBV3-1/TRBV3-2|few
TGTGCCAGCAGCCAAGGGTCGGGGAGACCCTACGAGCAGTACTTC
CASSQGSGRPYEQYF
>TRBJ2-1|TRBD1|TRBV7-3|NA
TGTGCCAGCAGCGCCGGGACAGGGGCCAATGAGCAGTTCTTC
CASSAGTGANEQFF
>TRBJ2-7|NA|TRBV20-1|NA
TGCAGTGCTAGTTTCGGGGACGAGCAGTACTTC
CSASFGDEQYF
>TRBJ2-7|NA|TRBV7-2|few
TGTGCCAGCAGCTTAGACAGTTTCTACGAGCAGTACTTC
CASSLDSFYEQYF
>TRBJ2-3|NA|TRBV2|NA
TGTGCCAGCAGTGTTGGCTCATGGGATACGCAGTATTTT
CASSVGSWDTQYF